The 4 T cell receptor beta chains in this list originate from one sample, sequenced in a study of beta chain features in type 1 diabetes. Study findings and constraints: Moderate but significant shortening of TCRB CDR3s was recorded in all four CD4+ subsets from Type 1 diabetes patients.

The study reverse transcribed the entire isolated RNA, so it sequenced expressed TCRB transcripts. Assay used: immunoSEQ multiplex PCR; TCRdb lists only in-frame clones, some missing. The sample carries some 700,000 clones, roughly an eighth recorded once. For these receptors, no antigen is known. The sequencing sample was made of naive CD4+ T cells from blood. The receptors were sampled from a man between 18 and 35 years old with type 1 diabetes.

This clone came up a few times. J is TRBJ1-6 and V is TRBV29-1; D possibly corresponds to TRBD1 (5 bases). Trimming removed 7 bases at V and 7 bases at J, with 17 bases between. This CDR3 is 14 amino acids long. The germline V gene has CDR1 SQVTM and CDR2 ANQGSEA. This CDR3 reads CSARLGAANSPLHF. CDR3 DNA: TGCAGCGCCCGTCTCGGGGCGGCAAATTCACCCCTCCACTTT.

The chain employs TRBV13 and TRBJ1-1; TRBD1 agrees at 7 bases. Germline V lookup: CDR1 PRHDT, CDR2 FYEKMQ (reference sequence). This CDR3 has 18 amino acids. Trimming at V came to 0 bases and at J to 0 bases, leaving 10 bases not matched to a gene. DNA for the CDR3: TGTGCCAGCAGCTTAGGAGGGGGCGGCGGATACATGAACACTGAAGCTTTCTTT. Translation gives CASSLGGGGGYMNTEAFF.

This clone came up a few times. The chain couples TRBV6-1 to TRBJ2-5; D is possibly TRBD2 (6 bases). The CDR3 contains 14 residues. Germline V lookup: CDR1 MNHNS, CDR2 SASEGT. Trimming cost V 5 bases and J 0 bases, with 10 bases left between them. CDR3 DNA: TGTGCCAGCAGTAATCGGGACTACCAAGAGACCCAGTACTTC. Its translation is CASSNRDYQETQYF.

This chain's CDR3 is CASSHLDAASTDTQYF. The CDR3 DNA is TGTGCCAGCAGCCACCTAGATGCTGCTAGCACAGATACGCAGTATTTT. V gene TRBV4-2 combines with J gene TRBJ2-3; D is unresolved. The germline V and J ends were trimmed by 3 bases and 0 bases, with 13 bases remaining between them. Germline CDR1 LGHNA, CDR2 YNFKEQ. The CDR3 is 16 amino acids.